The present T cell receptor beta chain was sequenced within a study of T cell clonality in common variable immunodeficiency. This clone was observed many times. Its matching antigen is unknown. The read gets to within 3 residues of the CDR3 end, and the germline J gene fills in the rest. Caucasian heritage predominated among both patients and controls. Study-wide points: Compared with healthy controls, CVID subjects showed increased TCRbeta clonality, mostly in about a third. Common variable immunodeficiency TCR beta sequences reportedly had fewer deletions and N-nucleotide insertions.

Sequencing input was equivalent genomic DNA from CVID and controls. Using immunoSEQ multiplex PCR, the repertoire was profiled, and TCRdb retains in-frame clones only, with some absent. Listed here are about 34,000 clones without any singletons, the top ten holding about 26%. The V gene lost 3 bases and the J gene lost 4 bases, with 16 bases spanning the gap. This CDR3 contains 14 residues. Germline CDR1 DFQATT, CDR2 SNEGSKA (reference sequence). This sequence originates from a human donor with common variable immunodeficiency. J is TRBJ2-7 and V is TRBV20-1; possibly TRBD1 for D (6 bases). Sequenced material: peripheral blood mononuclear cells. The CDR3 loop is CSASPLGQTYEQYF. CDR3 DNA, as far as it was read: TGCAGTGCTAGTCCCCTAGGACAGACTTACGAG.